Sequencing of this TCR beta chain was carried out in a study of CD8+ T cells in alopecia areata. For this clone: Its target is not known.

The CDR3 extends over 15 amino acids. Per germline, CDR1 SQVTM and CDR2 ANQGSEA. With 4 bases clipped from V and 1 base from J, the junction kept 6 bases outside the gene matches. cDNA serving as the sequencing template came from extracted, reverse transcribed RNA. Repertoires were generated with immunoSEQ multiplex PCR, while TCRdb's copy carries only in-frame clones and drops some. This table has some 110,000 clones, 35% to 45% appearing once. Study-wide findings and caveats: The study also sequences resident alphabeta T cells of normal skin in scalp samples.

The chain joins TRBV29-1 to TRBJ2-5, with 10 bases aligning to TRBD2. The sample was CD4+ T cells sorted from blood. The sequence derives from a human donor with alopecia areata. As DNA, the CDR3 is TGCAGCGTTGTAGAAGCGGGAGGGCCCCAAGAGACCCAGTACTTC. It translates to CSVVEAGGPQETQYF.